These 26 T cell receptor beta chains were all obtained from the same sample, sequenced in a study of blood T cell repertoires in COVID-19. Profiled with immunoSEQ multiplex PCR; TCRdb holds only in-frame clones, not every one. The repertoire consists of just over 6,000 clones, with roughly 80% occurring once and the leading ten covering around 8%. Sequenced input: peripheral blood. All receptors derive from a human donor with active COVID-19. The donor label of this sample is uncertain.

V is TRBV6-5 and J is TRBJ2-7; 9 nucleotides line up with TRBD1. Germline V gene data show CDR1 as MNHEY and CDR2 as SVGAGI. This CDR3 contains 15 residues. V dropped 6 bases and J dropped 7; count of bases not matched to a gene: 13. CDR3 nucleotides: TGTGCCAGCAGCCTGGGGGACAGGGCCCCGTGGGAGCAGTACTTC. Translating gives CASSLGDRAPWEQYF.

The chain links TRBV5-4 to TRBJ2-1, with 7 bases aligning to TRBD2. Germline V gives CDR1 SGHNT, CDR2 YYREEE (reference sequence). Losses at the gene ends were 3 bases for V and 3 bases for J; bases not matched to a gene: 3. CDR3 length: 14 amino acids. The CDR3 sequence: CASSSGLLYNEQFF. CDR3 nucleotides: TGTGCCAGCAGCTCGGGACTACTCTACAATGAGCAGTTCTTC.

In this sample, this clone turned up once. The chain carries TRBV10-2 and TRBJ2-7; 11 bases map to TRBD2. Germline CDR1 reads WSHSY; CDR2 reads SAAADI. The length of the CDR3 is 15 residues. V shed 3 bases, J shed 3 bases, and the junction held 4 bases outside the gene matches. The DNA for the CDR3 is TGCGCCAGCAGTGACCTAGCGGGAGGCGTCTACGAGCAGTACGTC. Translating it yields CASSDLAGGVYEQYV.

This chain connects TRBV6-2 or TRBV6-3 to TRBJ2-7, with 9 bases that match TRBD2. The CDR3 is made up of 16 amino acids. Germline V lookup: CDR1 MNHEY, CDR2 SVGEGT. With V trimmed by 5 bases and J by 4 bases, 12 bases remained unmatched. CDR3 residues: CASSPPGVAGVYEQYV. The CDR3 DNA follows: TGTGCCAGCAGTCCGCCGGGGGTAGCGGGAGTTTACGAGCAGTACGTC.

The chain combines TRBV4-2 with TRBJ2-6, with a weak D call TRBD1 (6 bases). CDR3 length: 18 amino acids. From germline, CDR1 is LGHNA and CDR2 YNFKEQ. Trimming cost V 0 bases and J 0 bases, with 12 bases left between them. DNA of the CDR3: TGTGCCAGCAGCCAAGAGCAGGACAGCTCCTCTGGGGCCAACGTCCTGACTTTC. Protein product: CASSQEQDSSSGANVLTF.

V gene TRBV15 combines with J gene TRBJ1-1; TRBD1 is a possible D gene (5 bases). Between the trimmed V and J ends, which lost 3 bases and 4 bases, there was a span of 12 bases. Germline CDR1 reads LNHNV; CDR2 reads YYDKDF (reference sequence). The CDR3 length is 14 residues. CDR3 protein: CATSRGGSPTEAFF. The CDR3 DNA is TGTGCCACCAGCAGGGGGGGTTCACCCACTGAAGCTTTCTTT.

The CDR3, as DNA: TGTGCCACCAGTGATGATGGGACAGGGGGTAGCAATCAGCCCCAGCATTTT. It is translated as CATSDDGTGGSNQPQHF. V usage is TRBV24-1 and J usage is TRBJ1-5, with 11 bases lining up with TRBD1. In germline, CDR1 is KGHDR, CDR2 SFDVKD. The J segment lost 0 bases and the V segment lost 3 bases, leaving 3 bases of the junction unmatched. CDR3 length: 17 residues.

This clone came up a few times. The rearrangement uses TRBV11-2 and TRBJ1-1, with D uncertain. The CDR3 is made up of 13 amino acids. Trimming shortened V by 6 bases and J by 4 bases, and 12 bases separated the two germline ends. Per germline, CDR1 SGHAT and CDR2 FQNNGV. CDR3 sequence: CASRTTASTEAFF. The CDR3, as DNA: TGTGCCAGCAGAACCACAGCCAGCACTGAAGCTTTCTTT.

Written as DNA, the CDR3 is TGTGCCAGTAGTATAAGCGGTGGAAATCAGCCCCAGCATTTT. This encodes CASSISGGNQPQHF. The chain combines TRBV19 with TRBJ1-5; D unclear. Trimming took 2 bases from V and 4 from J, leaving 9 bases between them. CDR1 LNHDA and CDR2 SQIVND come from the germline V gene (reference sequence). This CDR3 is 14 amino acids long.

This chain links TRBV27 with TRBJ2-5; 7 bases line up with TRBD1. This CDR3 contains 14 residues. Germline lookup yields CDR1 MNHEY and CDR2 SMNVEV (reference sequence). V trimming: 8 bases; J trimming: 2 bases; junction bases outside the gene matches: 8. CDR3: CASQSGTAQETQYF. CDR3 DNA: TGTGCCAGCCAATCCGGGACAGCGCAAGAGACCCAGTACTTC.

The CDR3 loop is CASSPTRGATYNEQFF. CDR3 DNA sequence: TGTGCCAGCTCACCGACCAGGGGCGCCACCTACAATGAGCAGTTCTTC. V is TRBV18 and J is TRBJ2-1, with D possibly TRBD1 on 6 matching bases. V lost 3 bases to trimming and J lost 2 bases, with 14 bases between them. Germline CDR1 reads KGHSH; CDR2 reads LQKENI. There are 16 residues in the CDR3.

This chain links TRBV19 with TRBJ1-3; D gene ambiguous. Germline V gene data show CDR1 as LNHDA and CDR2 as SQIVND (reference sequence). The V end lost 9 bases, the J end lost 1 base, and 7 bases lay between the germline ends. The CDR3 spans 12 residues. DNA of the CDR3: TGTGCCAGCAGAAGATCTGGAAACACCATATATTTT. Translation gives CASRRSGNTIYF.

The V gene is TRBV24-1, the J gene TRBJ2-5; 8 positions match TRBD1. Germline V gives CDR1 KGHDR, CDR2 SFDVKD. The CDR3 has 14 residues. Unmatched junction bases numbered 6, after V lost 6 bases and J lost 4 bases. The CDR3: CATSRSGGSETQYF. The CDR3 bases are TGTGCCACCAGTCGCTCAGGGGGCTCAGAGACCCAGTACTTC.

The rearrangement uses TRBV4-1 and TRBJ2-1, with D perhaps matching TRBD1 (6 bases). CDR1 is MGHRA, CDR2 YSYEKL, per germline. The V gene lost 7 bases and the J gene lost 3 bases, with 19 bases spanning the gap. The CDR3 contains 16 residues. The DNA for the CDR3 is TGCGCCAGCATCCCAAATATGGGGGCTGGCTACAATGAGCAGTTCTTC. Protein product: CASIPNMGAGYNEQFF.

This chain connects TRBV7-6 to TRBJ2-2, with 10 bases lining up with TRBD2. J was trimmed by 4 bases and V by 1 base; bases with no gene match: 3. Looked up from germline, CDR1 is SGHVS and CDR2 is FNYEAQ. The CDR3 length is 16 residues. CDR3 protein: CASSLGSGGATGELFF. As DNA, the CDR3 is TGTGCCAGCAGCTTAGGGAGCGGGGGGGCCACCGGGGAGCTGTTTTTT.

V and J are TRBV9 and TRBJ2-7, with D possibly being TRBD1 (6 bases). CDR1 is SGDLS, CDR2 YYNGEE, per germline. There are 12 residues in the CDR3. Trimming took 4 bases from V and 5 from J, leaving 10 bases between them. This chain's CDR3 is CASSSEGDEQYF. The CDR3 DNA is TGTGCCAGCAGCTCAGAGGGGGACGAGCAGTACTTC.

This clone was recorded only once. The chain carries TRBV5-1 and TRBJ2-7, with 8 bases aligning to TRBD1. Germline CDR1 is SGHRS and CDR2 is YFSETQ. The CDR3 totals 14 residues. V lost 6 bases to trimming and J lost 4 bases; unmatched junction nucleotides: 9. The CDR3 protein is CASNPTGDIYEQYF. Written as DNA, the CDR3 is TGCGCCAGCAACCCGACAGGGGACATTTACGAGCAGTACTTC.

V gene TRBV5-5 combines with J gene TRBJ2-1, with 9 bases lining up with TRBD2. Germline lookup yields CDR1 SGHKS and CDR2 YYEKEE (reference sequence). The junction had 11 bases not matched to a gene; V was cut back by 3 bases and J by 10 bases. CDR3 size: 15 residues. The CDR3 sequence: CASSSGLALIYEQFF. The CDR3 nucleotides read TGTGCCAGCAGCTCGGGACTAGCCCTTATATACGAGCAGTTCTTC.

A few counts support this clone. CDR3 sequence reads: CASSQSQETQYF. The DNA for the CDR3 is TGTGCCAGCAGCCAATCTCAGGAGACCCAGTACTTC. This sequence joins TRBV16 and TRBJ2-5, with D unresolved. Germline loops: CDR1 KGHSY, CDR2 FQNENV. CDR3 length equals 12 residues. Trimming left V 0 bases short and J 5 bases short, with 4 bases between.

The rearrangement joins TRBV9 to TRBJ2-7, with D perhaps matching TRBD2 (5 bases). V was cut by 0 bases and J by 0 bases, with 13 bases left in between. The length of the CDR3 is 16 residues. Germline V gene data show CDR1 as SGDLS and CDR2 as YYNGEE. The CDR3 DNA sequence: TGTGCCAGCAGCGTAGATCGGGGTCCCGGCTCCTACGAGCAGTACTTC. Translation gives CASSVDRGPGSYEQYF.

V and J are TRBV7-9 and TRBJ2-3; D unresolved. Germline CDR1 reads SEHNR; CDR2 reads FQNEAQ (reference sequence). The V and J ends lost 0 bases and 8 bases respectively, with 12 bases between them. This CDR3 region has 14 residues. This CDR3 reads CASSLAQAGRTQYF. The CDR3, as DNA: TGTGCCAGCAGCTTAGCCCAGGCAGGTCGTACGCAGTATTTT.

The chain is built from TRBV7-9 and TRBJ1-2, with D perhaps matching TRBD1 (5 bases). CDR1 is SEHNR, CDR2 FQNEAQ, per germline (reference sequence). This CDR3 has 14 residues. With 1 base removed from V and 0 bases from J, the gap between germline ends came to 6 bases. DNA for the CDR3: TGTGCCAGCAGCTTAGTACAGGCTAACTATGGCTACACCTTC. This gives the protein CASSLVQANYGYTF.

This chain connects TRBV5-1 to TRBJ2-5; D is possibly TRBD1 (6 bases). In germline, CDR1 is SGHRS, CDR2 YFSETQ. Trimming stripped 6 bases from V and 2 bases from J, with 8 bases between. This CDR3 comprises 12 residues. The CDR3 reads CASTGQQETQYF. The CDR3 nucleotides read TGCGCCAGCACCGGACAGCAAGAGACCCAGTACTTC.

This chain links TRBV5-1 with TRBJ2-7, with 8 bases lining up with TRBD1. Germline V lookup: CDR1 SGHRS, CDR2 YFSETQ. Trimming removed 4 bases from V and 6 bases from J; junction bases left unmatched: 9. The CDR3 covers 14 residues. DNA of the CDR3: TGCGCCAGCAGCAGCCCGACAGGGGCGGGCGAGCAGTACTTC. It encodes CASSSPTGAGEQYF.

The CDR3 bases are TGTGCCAGTAGTCGGACTAGTTTCGACGCATGGAATGAGCAGTTCTTC. The encoded protein is CASSRTSFDAWNEQFF. The chain combines TRBV19 with TRBJ2-1, with 7 bases identical to TRBD2. The CDR3 is 16 residues long. From germline, CDR1 is LNHDA and CDR2 SQIVND (reference sequence). V shed 5 bases, J shed 7 bases, and the junction held 14 bases outside the gene matches.

The chain employs TRBV6-1 and TRBJ2-2; 8 positions match TRBD2. The CDR3 has 16 amino acids. V shed 1 base, J shed 3 bases, and the junction held 4 bases outside the gene matches. CDR1 and CDR2 from the germline V gene are MNHNS and SASEGT. The CDR3 bases are TGTGCCAGCAGTGAAGTAGCGGGGACCGACACCGGGGAGCTGTTTTTT. Residues: CASSEVAGTDTGELFF.